This TCR beta chain was identified in a study of CD8+CD57+ T cells in acquired aplastic anemia. Germline CDR1 is LNHDA and CDR2 is SQIVND (reference sequence). The CDR3 has 12 residues. Trimming left V 11 bases short and J 7 bases short, with 15 bases between. It was patients with CD8+CD57+ cell expansion by flow cytometry who were chosen for sequencing. Genomic DNA templated the TCR beta VDJ and CDR3 profiling. TCRdb independently ran MiXCR on the reads; one entry per CDR3 protein. The sample consists of roughly 200,000 distinct CDR3 sequences, 63% of them appearing once. Notes on the study in general: Researchers report that 25 to 30 CD8+ CDR3 sequences appeared in both patients and controls.

This clonotype came up many times. Its matching antigen is unknown. This clonotype originated in a human donor with aplastic anemia. Sequences were obtained from sorted CD4+, CD8+, or CD8+CD57+ T cells (not recorded which) from PBMCs. The rearrangement joins TRBV19 to TRBJ1-5; perhaps TRBD1 as D (5 bases). CDR3 region: CASLGPGQPQHF. DNA for the CDR3: TGTGCCTCCTTGGGGCCGGGCCAGCCCCAGCATTTT.